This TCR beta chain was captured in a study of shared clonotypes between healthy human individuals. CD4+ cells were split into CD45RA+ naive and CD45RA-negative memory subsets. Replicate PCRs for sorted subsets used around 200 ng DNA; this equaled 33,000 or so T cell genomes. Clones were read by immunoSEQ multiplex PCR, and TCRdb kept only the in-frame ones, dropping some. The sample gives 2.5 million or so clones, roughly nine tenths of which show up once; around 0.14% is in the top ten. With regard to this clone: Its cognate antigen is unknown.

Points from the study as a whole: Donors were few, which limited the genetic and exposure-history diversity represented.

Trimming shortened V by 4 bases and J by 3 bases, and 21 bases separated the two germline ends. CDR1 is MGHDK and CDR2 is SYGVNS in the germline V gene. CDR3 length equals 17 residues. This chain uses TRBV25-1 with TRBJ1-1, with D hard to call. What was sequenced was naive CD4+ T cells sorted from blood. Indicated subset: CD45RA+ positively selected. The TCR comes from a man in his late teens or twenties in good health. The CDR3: CASSAGGQGRYHTEAFF. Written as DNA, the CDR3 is TGTGCCAGCAGTGCGGGAGGCCAAGGGCGGTATCACACTGAAGCTTTCTTT.